Listed here are 10 T cell receptor beta chains from one sample, sequenced in a study of molecular identifiers for immune sequencing clone quantification. Each CDR3 protein is one row after TCRdb ran MiXCR on the PCR reads. The table shows 100,000 or so distinct CDR3 sequences, with roughly 21% occurring only once. The sequenced sample consisted of naive CD8+ T cells from blood, with Jurkat cell RNA spiked in. Subset specified: FACS-sorted CD8+CD4-CCR7+CD45RA+ naive T cells. The receptors here all came from a human donor in good health. Some libraries in this study had Jurkat cell RNA spiked in.

This clonotype was recorded at least ten times. The chain combines TRBV5-1 with TRBJ2-3; weak D call: TRBD2 (6 bases). The CDR3 sequence is 17 residues long. V was cut by 4 bases and J by 0 bases, with 18 bases left in between. Germline lookup yields CDR1 SGHRS and CDR2 YFSETQ. The CDR3 DNA is TGCGCCAGCAGCCCTCTTCCCCAGGCGGGAAGCACAGATACGCAGTATTTT. Its translation: CASSPLPQAGSTDTQYF.

A few counts support this clonotype. For the CDR3, the DNA is TGTGCCAGTAGTTCAGGGGGAAGTACTGAAGCTTTCTTT. It yields the protein CASSSGGSTEAFF. The gene calls are TRBV19 and TRBJ1-1; 7 bases match TRBD1. CDR3 length equals 13 residues. Germline CDR1 LNHDA, CDR2 SQIVND (reference sequence). V was clipped by 5 bases and J by 5 bases; unmatched bases: 5.

Points on this clonotype: Compared with germline, one end of the junction differs, possibly owing to a read error. The chain combines TRBV7-8 with TRBJ2-5; 9 nucleotides align to TRBD1. Germline V lookup: CDR1 SGHVS, CDR2 FQNEAQ. The CDR3 has 16 residues. CDR3: CASSAPGQGDQDTQYF. DNA for the CDR3: TGTGCAAGCAGCGCCCCGGGACAGGGAGACCAAGACACCCAGTACTTT.

This clonotype was detected many times. This sequence joins TRBV20-1 and TRBJ2-7; D is possibly TRBD2 (6 bases). Germline CDR1 is DFQATT and CDR2 is SNEGSKA (reference sequence). V was shortened by 3 bases and J by 1 base, with 16 bases between the two germline ends. The CDR3 has 15 amino acids. In nucleotides, the CDR3 is TGCAGTGCTAGGGGGAGGCTAGCGCCATCCTACGAGCAGTACTTC. As protein: CSARGRLAPSYEQYF.

This clonotype showed up many times. This rearrangement joins TRBV9 to TRBJ2-1; tentative D call: TRBD2 (6 bases). The CDR3 loop spans 15 amino acids. CDR1 SGDLS and CDR2 YYNGEE come from the germline V gene. Deletions cut 0 bases from V and 3 bases from J, with 10 bases between. CDR3 bases: TGTGCCAGCAGCGTAGGGGGGGAAATCTACAATGAGCAGTTCTTC. This codes for CASSVGGEIYNEQFF.

This clonotype came up a few times. The gene calls are TRBV27 and TRBJ2-1; 7 bases map to TRBD2. The germline CDR1 and CDR2 sequences are MNHEY and SMNVEV (reference sequence). V trimming: 3 bases; J trimming: 8 bases; junction bases outside the gene matches: 10. This CDR3 comprises 15 residues. The CDR3 loop reads CASSFGLAAVHEQFF. As DNA, the CDR3 is TGTGCCAGCAGTTTTGGGCTAGCGGCGGTCCATGAGCAGTTCTTC.

This clonotype showed up many times. The chain recombines TRBV28 with TRBJ2-7, with 10 positions matching TRBD1. This CDR3 has 15 residues. The trim removed 4 bases at V and 5 bases at J, leaving 8 bases unmatched. Per germline, CDR1 MDHEN and CDR2 SYDVKM. CDR3 protein: CASSSDRGPHDEQYF. In DNA form, the CDR3 reads TGTGCCAGCAGTTCAGACAGGGGGCCCCACGACGAGCAGTACTTC.

This clonotype has a count of ten or more. The J gene is TRBJ1-1, the V gene TRBV4-1; TRBD1 aligns across 7 bases. The CDR3 has 15 residues. The V and J ends lost 3 bases and 4 bases, in that order; junction bases with no gene match: 8. The germline V gene encodes CDR1 MGHRA and CDR2 YSYEKL. The CDR3, as DNA: TGCGCCAGCAGCCAGAACACAGGGGAAGGCACTGAAGCTTTCTTT. This sequence encodes CASSQNTGEGTEAFF.

This clonotype was found many times. The chain uses TRBV2 and TRBJ2-2; D unclear. The V end lost 6 bases, the J end lost 2 bases, and 16 bases lay between the germline ends. From germline, CDR1 is SNHLY and CDR2 FYNNEI. This CDR3 is 16 amino acids long. The DNA of the CDR3 is TGTGCCAGCAGCCCCAGAGTTGCGCGTAACACCGGGGAGCTGTTTTTT. Translated: CASSPRVARNTGELFF.

This clonotype has a handful of counts. The chain combines TRBV13 with TRBJ1-2; D is uncertain. Germline CDR1 is PRHDT and CDR2 is FYEKMQ (reference sequence). The CDR3 length is 15 residues. Trimming removed 5 bases from V and 5 bases from J, with 18 bases in between. CDR3 residues: CASSPPPAATYGYTF. In DNA form, the CDR3 reads TGTGCCAGCAGCCCCCCCCCGGCGGCTACTTATGGCTACACCTTC.